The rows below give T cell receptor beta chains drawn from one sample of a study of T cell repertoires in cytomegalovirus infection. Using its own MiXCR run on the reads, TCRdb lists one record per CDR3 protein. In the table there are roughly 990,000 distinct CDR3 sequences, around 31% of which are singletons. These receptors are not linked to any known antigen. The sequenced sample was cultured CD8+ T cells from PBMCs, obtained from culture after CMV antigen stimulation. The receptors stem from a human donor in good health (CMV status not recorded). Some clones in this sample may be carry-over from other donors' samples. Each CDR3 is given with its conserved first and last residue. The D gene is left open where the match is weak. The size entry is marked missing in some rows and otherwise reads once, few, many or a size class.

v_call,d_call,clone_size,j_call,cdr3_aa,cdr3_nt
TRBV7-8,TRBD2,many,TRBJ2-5,CASSPRTSGGAWETQYF,TGTGCCAGCAGCCCCCGGACTAGCGGGGGGGCCTGGGAGACCCAGTACTTC
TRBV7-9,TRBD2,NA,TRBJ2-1,CASSLAAGGLRNEQFF,TGTGCCAGCAGCTTAGCCGCGGGGGGGCTTAGGAATGAGCAGTTCTTC
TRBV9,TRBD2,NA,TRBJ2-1,CANSPGGGSYNEQFF,TGTGCCAACAGCCCCGGGGGGGGCTCCTACAATGAGCAGTTCTTC
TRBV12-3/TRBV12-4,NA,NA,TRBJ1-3,CASNPTDSGNTIYF,TGTGCCAGCAATCCGACAGACTCTGGAAACACCATATATTTT
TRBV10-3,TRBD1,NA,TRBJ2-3,CAISTGADTQYF,TGTGCCATCAGTACAGGGGCAGATACGCAGTATTTT
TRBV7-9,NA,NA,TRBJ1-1,CASSLEEGEEVTEAFF,TGTGCCAGCAGCTTAGAGGAGGGGGAGGAAGTTACTGAAGCTTTCTTT
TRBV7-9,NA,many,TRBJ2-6,CASSLGRVSGANVLTF,TGTGCCAGCAGCTTAGGACGGGTCTCTGGGGCCAACGTCCTGACTTTC
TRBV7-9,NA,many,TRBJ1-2,CASSLGTDYGYTF,TGTGCCAGCAGCTTAGGGACAGACTATGGCTACACCTTC
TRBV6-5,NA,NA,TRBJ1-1,CASKVRGEAFF,TGTGCCAGCAAAGTACGGGGAGAAGCTTTCTTT
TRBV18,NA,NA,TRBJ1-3,CASSPGTHSGNTIYF,TGTGCCAGCTCACCCGGGACGCACTCTGGAAACACCATATATTTT
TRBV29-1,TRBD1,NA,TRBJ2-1,CSVYPGTADEQFF,TGCAGCGTCTACCCCGGGACAGCGGATGAGCAGTTCTTC
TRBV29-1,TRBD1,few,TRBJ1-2,CSVDTGEGYGYTF,TGCAGCGTTGACACAGGGGAGGGTTATGGCTACACCTTC
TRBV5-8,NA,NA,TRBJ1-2,CASSSPPQAVSPNYGYTF,TGTGCCAGCAGCTCTCCTCCTCAAGCGGTATCACCTAACTATGGCTACACCTTC
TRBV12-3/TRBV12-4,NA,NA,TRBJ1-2,CASSLDSSWGYTF,TGTGCCAGCAGTTTAGACAGTTCCTGGGGCTACACCTTC
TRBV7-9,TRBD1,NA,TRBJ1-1,CASSERRDRDIEAFF,TGTGCCAGCAGCGAACGCCGGGACAGGGACATTGAAGCTTTCTTT
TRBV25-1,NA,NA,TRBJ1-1,CASSESGTAAEAFF,TGTGCCAGCAGTGAATCCGGGACGGCGGCTGAAGCTTTCTTT
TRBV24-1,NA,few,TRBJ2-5,CATSRGSKETQYF,TGTGCCACCAGCCGGGGGAGTAAAGAGACCCAGTACTTC
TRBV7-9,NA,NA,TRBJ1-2,CASSILTGNGYTF,TGTGCCAGCAGCATTCTTACAGGGAATGGCTACACCTTC
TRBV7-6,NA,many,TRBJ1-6,CASSITGAGNSPLHF,TGTGCCAGCAGTATAACGGGGGCGGGGAATTCACCCCTCCACTTT
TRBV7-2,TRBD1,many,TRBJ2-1,CASSLVGQEYNEQFF,TGTGCCAGCAGCTTAGTAGGACAGGAATACAATGAGCAGTTCTTC
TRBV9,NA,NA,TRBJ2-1,CASSVEGGGSTNEQFF,TGTGCCAGCAGCGTAGAAGGAGGAGGTTCCACCAATGAGCAGTTCTTC
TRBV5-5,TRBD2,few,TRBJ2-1,CASSLASGGLDEQFF,TGTGCCAGCAGCTTGGCTAGCGGGGGGTTGGATGAGCAGTTCTTC
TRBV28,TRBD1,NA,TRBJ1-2,CASSYDRGRDYGYTF,TGTGCCAGCAGCTACGACAGGGGGCGCGACTATGGCTACACCTTC
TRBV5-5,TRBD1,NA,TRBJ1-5,CASSPFGTGGNQPQHF,TGTGCCAGCAGCCCCTTCGGGACAGGGGGGAATCAGCCCCAGCATTTT
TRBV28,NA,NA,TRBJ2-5,CASSFGGASETQYF,TGTGCCAGCAGTTTTGGGGGAGCCTCCGAGACCCAGTACTTC
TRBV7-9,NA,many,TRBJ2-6,CASSLEGSGTPGANVLTF,TGTGCCAGCAGCTTAGAGGGATCAGGGACTCCTGGGGCCAACGTCCTGACTTTC